The sequence of this TCR beta chain was determined in a study of blood T cell repertoires in COVID-19. Whole-study context: T cells, B-cell-depleted T cells, or PBMCs provided the cDNA or gDNA that served as material.

Method: immunoSEQ multiplex PCR; TCRdb's copy keeps in-frame clones and lacks some. The table includes over 250,000 clones, 83% detected once. Looked up from germline, CDR1 is LNHDA and CDR2 is SQIVND (reference sequence). Trimming removed 6 bases at V and 4 bases at J, with 11 bases between. CDR3 length equals 13 residues. V and J are TRBV19 and TRBJ2-3; a possible D gene is TRBD2 (5 bases). Specimen: peripheral blood. The TCR was taken from a woman in her fifties or sixties who had recovered from COVID-19. CDR3 sequence: CASSQAGADTQYF. For the CDR3, the DNA is TGTGCCAGTAGCCAGGCGGGCGCAGATACGCAGTATTTT.